Listed below are T cell receptor beta chains from one sample, sequenced in a study of regulatory T cells in long-lasting Graves disease. TCRdb used MiXCR to reprocess the multiplex PCR reads, holding one entry per CDR3 protein. The sample holds around 330,000 distinct CDR3 sequences, 15% to 20% seen once. The sequences come from peripheral blood mononuclear cells (PBMCs), collected at new diagnosis, from a patient treated with antithyroid drugs. The receptors were sampled from a female donor with Graves disease. Both conserved end residues are part of each CDR3. A D gene is named only where the DNA matches it firmly. Expanded clones get a size class; other rows say once, few or many, or leave the size out.

-	-	TRBJ2-1	TRBV2	TGTGCCAGCAGTGGAGCGGTTAGCTCCTACAATGAGCAGTTCTTC	CASSGAVSSYNEQFF
many	-	TRBJ1-5	TRBV2	TGTGCCAGCTCAGAGCAGGGGAATCAGCCCCAGCATTTT	CASSEQGNQPQHF
many	TRBD1	TRBJ2-7	TRBV5-1	TGCGCCAGCAGACGAGGCTGGGACAGGGTAACCTACGAGCAGTACTTC	CASRRGWDRVTYEQYF
-	TRBD1	TRBJ2-5	TRBV7-9	TGTGCCAGCAGCCCATATGACAGGGGAACAGAGACCCAGTACTTC	CASSPYDRGTETQYF
-	-	TRBJ1-1	TRBV20-1	TGCAGTGCTAGAGAAGACACTATCATGAACACTGAAGCTTTCTTT	CSAREDTIMNTEAFF
-	-	TRBJ2-7	TRBV5-1	TGCGCCAGCAGCTTGGCCGGGGCGGACTCCGGGGCGCGGCAGTACTTC	CASSLAGADSGARQYF
many	-	TRBJ1-2	TRBV12-3/TRBV12-4	TGTGCCAGCAGTTCCTGGGAGGGCTACACCTTC	CASSSWEGYTF
-	-	TRBJ2-1	TRBV20-1	TGCAGTGCTAGAGATATAAAGTCCGGGTCCTGGTTTCCGTCGGGAGTTGGGGACAATGAGCAGTTCTTC	CSARDIKSGSWFPSGVGDNEQFF
-	TRBD1	TRBJ2-3	TRBV20-1	TGCAGTGCCCATGGGGGGGACAGGGGAGCAGATACGCAGTATTTT	CSAHGGDRGADTQYF
many	-	TRBJ2-5	TRBV28	TGTGCCAGCAGTTTAGAGGCGGAGGACCAAGAGACCCAGTACTTC	CASSLEAEDQETQYF
many	-	TRBJ2-3	TRBV27	TGTGCCAGCAGTTTAGGGTCAGGACACACAGATACGCAGTATTTT	CASSLGSGHTDTQYF
many	TRBD1	TRBJ2-6	TRBV6-5	TGTGCCAGCAGTTACTATGTTAGGGGGCGCGGAGGTGGGGCCAACGTCCTGACTTTC	CASSYYVRGRGGGANVLTF
many	TRBD1	TRBJ1-2	TRBV28	TGTGCCAGTCTGGGGGACAGGGCGTACGCTGGCTACACCTTC	CASLGDRAYAGYTF
-	-	TRBJ2-7	TRBV28	TGTGCCAGCAGTTGGGGAATTATCTACGAGCAGTACTTC	CASSWGIIYEQYF
many	TRBD1	TRBJ2-1	TRBV10-2	TGCGCCAGCAGCAGACAGGGCGGGAATGAGCAGTTCTTC	CASSRQGGNEQFF
-	-	TRBJ2-7	TRBV9	TGTGCCAGCAGCGTAGGGCCGGGAGTCAACGAGCAGTACTTC	CASSVGPGVNEQYF
many	-	TRBJ1-5	TRBV12-3/TRBV12-4	TGTGCCAGCAGTTTGCGCAGGGATCAGCCCCAGCATTTT	CASSLRRDQPQHF
-	TRBD1	TRBJ2-2	TRBV6-5	TGTGCCAGCAGTTCAGGGGGAGCTGAGCTGTTTTTT	CASSSGGAELFF
-	TRBD1	TRBJ2-5	TRBV7-8	TGTGCCAGCAGCTTAGCGGACAGGGATCAAGAGACCCAGTACTTC	CASSLADRDQETQYF
once	-	TRBJ1-4	TRBV28	TGTGCCAGCAGTACAGGGCCAACTAATGAAAAACTGTTTTTT	CASSTGPTNEKLFF
many	TRBD2	TRBJ2-1	TRBV7-9	TGTGCCAGCAGCGCCTTAGCGGGAGGGCTTCGTGATGAGCAGTTCTTC	CASSALAGGLRDEQFF
-	-	TRBJ2-3	TRBV5-1	TGCGCCAGCAGCTACAACACAGATACGCAGTATTTT	CASSYNTDTQYF
-	TRBD1	TRBJ2-7	TRBV4-2	TGTGCCAGCAGCCAAGGGGCAGGGGGCTCCTACGAGCAGTACTTC	CASSQGAGGSYEQYF
many	TRBD1	TRBJ2-1	TRBV28	TGTGCCTGCAAGTGGGACAGGGAAGATGAGCAGTTCTTC	CACKWDREDEQFF
many	TRBD1	TRBJ1-1	TRBV11-2	TGTGCCAGCAGCATGGACAGGGGGGACACTGAAGCTTTCTTT	CASSMDRGDTEAFF
-	TRBD2	TRBJ2-7	TRBV4-2	TGTGCCAGCAGCCAAGACTGGGGACTAGCGTCCTCCTACGAGCAGTACTTC	CASSQDWGLASSYEQYF
many	-	TRBJ1-1	TRBV28	TGTGCCAGCAGTTTCCCCGACAGGAACACTGAAGCTTTCTTT	CASSFPDRNTEAFF
few	TRBD1	TRBJ2-5	TRBV19	TGTGCCAGTAGTGCCGACTACAGGGGTCACCCGAATCAGGAGACCCAGTACTTC	CASSADYRGHPNQETQYF
many	TRBD2	TRBJ2-5	TRBV2	TGTGCCAGCTTATTCGGGAGGGCGCAGTACTTC	CASLFGRAQYF
-	TRBD2	TRBJ2-5	TRBV6-1	TGTGCCAGCAGCTACAGGGCGGGAGGGATTAAAGAGACCCAGTACTTC	CASSYRAGGIKETQYF
few	-	TRBJ2-3	TRBV6-1	TGTGCCAGCACCTACGGGAGAGGCACAGATACGCAGTATTTT	CASTYGRGTDTQYF
many	-	TRBJ1-3	TRBV15	TGTGCCACCAGCAGACAGATCATCTCTGGAAACACCATATATTTT	CATSRQIISGNTIYF
many	-	TRBJ2-2	TRBV7-9	TGTGCCAGCAGCTTTGTAGGGTCCAGCATTGCCGGGGAGCTGTTTTTT	CASSFVGSSIAGELFF
-	TRBD1	TRBJ2-1	TRBV12-3/TRBV12-4	TGTGCCAGCAGTTTAGAGGGGGCGGGCGGGAATGAGCAGTTCTTC	CASSLEGAGGNEQFF
many	-	TRBJ2-5	TRBV12-3/TRBV12-4	TGTGCCAGCAGTTTCAACCGAGGTGGGGAGACCCAGTACTTC	CASSFNRGGETQYF
many	TRBD2	TRBJ2-2	TRBV19	TGTGCCAGTAGTTTGGGACTAGTGAGAAACACCGGGGAGCTGTTTTTT	CASSLGLVRNTGELFF
many	TRBD2	TRBJ2-1	TRBV7-8	TGTGCCAGCAGCTTAGGGAGCGGGACTAATTACAATGAGCAGTTCTTC	CASSLGSGTNYNEQFF
many	-	TRBJ1-5	TRBV27	TGTGCCAGCAGTTTAGCCGGGACAATGGGAAGTCAGCCCCAGCATTTT	CASSLAGTMGSQPQHF
many	-	TRBJ2-3	TRBV6-5	TGTGCCAGCAGTTATGAGGAGCCGGGCACAGATACGCAGTATTTT	CASSYEEPGTDTQYF
many	TRBD2	TRBJ2-7	TRBV15	TGTGCCACCAGCAGAGATCGGGGGGACTCGTACGAGCAGTACTTC	CATSRDRGDSYEQYF
many	-	TRBJ2-7	TRBV10-3	TGTGCCATTTCCCTGGACAAATTAAGTGGCGAGCAGTACTTC	CAISLDKLSGEQYF
many	-	TRBJ1-1	TRBV27	TGTGCCAGCAGTTGGGGACAAATGAACACTGAAGCTTTCTTT	CASSWGQMNTEAFF
few	TRBD1	TRBJ2-3	TRBV27	TGTGCCAGCAGTTCGCTGGACAGGGGCACAGATACGCAGTATTTT	CASSSLDRGTDTQYF
-	TRBD2	TRBJ2-1	TRBV30	TGTGCCTGGAGTGTATTGGGAGCGGGAGGTGGCTATGAGCAGTTCTTC	CAWSVLGAGGGYEQFF
many	TRBD2	TRBJ2-3	TRBV20-1	TGCAGTGCTATTCCGCCCTTAGCGGGAGAGGCAGATACGCAGTATTTT	CSAIPPLAGEADTQYF
few	-	TRBJ1-5	TRBV2	TGTGCCAGCAGGGGGGGGCCTGGGCAGCCCCAGCATTTT	CASRGGPGQPQHF
many	-	TRBJ1-5	TRBV12-5	TGTGCTAGTGGTTTGGCCCCCCGGGGGGACTATAGCAATCAGCCCCAGCATTTT	CASGLAPRGDYSNQPQHF
many	-	TRBJ2-7	TRBV27	TGTGCCAGCAGTTTAGTCCGCCCGGGTCAGGGAGCCTACGAGCAGTACTTC	CASSLVRPGQGAYEQYF
many	-	TRBJ1-1	TRBV3-1	TGTGCCAGCAGCCCCTCGGTGGGGAACACTGAAGCTTTCTTT	CASSPSVGNTEAFF
-	-	TRBJ2-4	TRBV7-2	TGTGCCAGCAGCCCTCGGGGAAACGGCGTGGACATTCAGTACTTC	CASSPRGNGVDIQYF
many	TRBD1	TRBJ2-3	TRBV28	TGTGCCAGCAGTTTGGATCGGAGCCCCACGGGACAGGGTGCAGATACGCAGTATTTT	CASSLDRSPTGQGADTQYF
many	TRBD2	TRBJ2-3	TRBV28	TGTGCCAGCAGTATACCTAGCGGGAGTAGCACAGATACGCAGTATTTT	CASSIPSGSSTDTQYF
many	-	TRBJ1-1	TRBV12-3/TRBV12-4	TGTGCCAGCTGGAGAAACACTGAAGCTTTCTTT	CASWRNTEAFF
many	TRBD2	TRBJ2-3	TRBV12-3/TRBV12-4	TGTGCCAGCAGTCCGGGACTAGCGGGGAGCACAGATACGCAGTATTTT	CASSPGLAGSTDTQYF